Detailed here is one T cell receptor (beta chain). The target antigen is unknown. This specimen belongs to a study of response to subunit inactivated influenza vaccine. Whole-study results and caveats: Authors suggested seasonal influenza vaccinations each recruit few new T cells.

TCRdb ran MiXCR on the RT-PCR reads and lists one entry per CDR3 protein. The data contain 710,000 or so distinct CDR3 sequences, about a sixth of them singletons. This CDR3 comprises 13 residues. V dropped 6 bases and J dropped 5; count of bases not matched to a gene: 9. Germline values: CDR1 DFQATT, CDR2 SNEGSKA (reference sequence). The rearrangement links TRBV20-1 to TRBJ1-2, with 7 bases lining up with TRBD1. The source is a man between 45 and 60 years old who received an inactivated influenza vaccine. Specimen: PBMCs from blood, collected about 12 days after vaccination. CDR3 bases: TGCAGTGCCGAGGACAGGAGAGGATATGGCTACACCTTC. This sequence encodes CSAEDRRGYGYTF.